Given below is one T cell receptor (beta chain) in context. The V gene end was trimmed by 5 bases and the J gene end by 7 bases; junction bases not matched to a gene: 13. Per germline, CDR1 SGHAT and CDR2 FQNNGV. The CDR3 is 15 residues long. This sample stems from a study of blood T cell repertoires in COVID-19. On the study more broadly: PBMCs, B-cell-depleted T cells, or T cells were the source of the cDNA or gDNA that made up the material.

Residents of approximately 25 US areas, aged roughly 18 to 89 years, made up the participants. Clinical history as reported by participants underpinned cohort assignment. Methods used by the authors: Reference gene primer amplification yielded estimated nucleated cell counts. Sequenced by immunoSEQ multiplex PCR; TCRdb stores in-frame clones only, minus some. The V and J calls and clone size were taken over from that table, and D and trimming were inferred from the DNA. The data contain 270,000 or so clones, about 87% of them singletons. Sequencing was performed on PBMCs or T cells enriched from blood (not recorded which). This chain connects TRBV11-2 to TRBJ1-2, with TRBD1 identical over 7 bases. The TCR sequence derives from a woman between 40 and 50 years old with acute COVID-19. In DNA, the CDR3 is TGTGCCAGCAGCCCTGAGGGACAGAGTCTCTCTGGCTACACCTTC. It codes for CASSPEGQSLSGYTF.